A selection of T cell receptor beta chains follows, all from one sample in a study of blood T cell repertoires in COVID-19. Some clones are missing from TCRdb's copy, which holds only in-frame ones; the method was immunoSEQ multiplex PCR. The sample records 95,000 to 110,000 clones, around nine tenths being singletons. Sequencing was done on a sample of peripheral blood. All receptors derive from a human donor in a cohort sampled during active COVID-19. Both conserved end residues are part of each CDR3. The D gene is left open where the match is weak. Clone size, where shown, is once, few, many, or a class for clones that have expanded.

- | once | TRBJ1-2 | TRBV12-3/TRBV12-4 | CASSSQGRYGYTF | TGTGCCAGCAGTTCACAGGGACGCTATGGCTACACCTTC
- | - | TRBJ1-2 | TRBV28 | CASLYSGGRDYGYTF | TGTGCCAGCCTCTATAGCGGGGGGCGAGACTATGGCTACACCTTC
TRBD2 | - | TRBJ2-5 | TRBV30 | CAWTSGGETQYF | TGTGCCTGGACTAGCGGGGGAGAGACCCAGTACTTC
TRBD1 | - | TRBJ2-7 | TRBV2 | CASRDRAYEQYF | TGTGCCAGCCGGGACAGGGCCTACGAGCAGTACTTC
- | - | TRBJ1-1 | TRBV2 | CASNLDRQHTEAFF | TGTGCCAGCAACCTGGACAGACAACACACTGAAGCTTTCTTT
- | - | TRBJ1-1 | TRBV6-5 | CASSPVNTEAFF | TGTGCCAGCAGCCCCGTAAACACTGAAGCTTTCTTT
TRBD2 | - | TRBJ2-5 | TRBV6-1 | CASSEIPTSHQTQYF | TGTGCCAGCAGTGAAATCCCGACTAGCCATCAGACCCAGTACTTC
- | - | TRBJ2-7 | TRBV14 | CASSHFQGYEQYF | TGTGCCAGCAGCCATTTTCAGGGATACGAGCAGTACTTC
- | - | TRBJ2-3 | TRBV3-1/TRBV3-2 | CASSPTLALGTDTQYF | TGTGCCAGCAGCCCAACCCTAGCGCTCGGCACAGATACGCAGTATTTT
TRBD1 | - | TRBJ1-6 | TRBV30 | CACQPRTGPNSPLHF | TGTGCCTGTCAACCCAGGACAGGGCCTAACTCACCCCTCCACTTT
- | - | TRBJ1-6 | TRBV5-6 | CASRQDLRSPLHF | TGTGCCAGCAGGCAGGATTTGAGATCACCCCTCCACTTT
- | once | TRBJ2-6 | TRBV18 | CASSPQGSGANVLTF | TGTGCCAGCTCACCCCAGGGCTCTGGGGCCAACGTCCTGACTTTC
- | - | TRBJ2-5 | TRBV29-1 | CSVGQLQETQYF | TGCAGCGTGGGACAATTACAAGAGACCCAGTACTTC
- | - | TRBJ2-3 | TRBV6-2/TRBV6-3 | CASSYSSGTRGDTQYF | TGTGCCAGCAGTTACTCCTCCGGGACTCGAGGGGATACGCAGTATTTT
- | - | TRBJ2-6 | TRBV6-5 | CASSSASSGANVLTF | TGTGCCAGCAGTTCAGCGTCCTCTGGGGCCAACGTCCTGACTTTC
TRBD2 | - | TRBJ2-7 | TRBV28 | CASLPRLAGEQYF | TGTGCCAGCCTCCCCCGACTAGCGGGTGAGCAGTACTTC
TRBD2 | - | TRBJ2-1 | TRBV9 | CASSPRTSGGYNEQFF | TGTGCCAGCAGCCCTCGGACTAGCGGGGGGTACAATGAGCAGTTCTTC
TRBD2 | once | TRBJ2-3 | TRBV11-2 | CASSLDLTSGGLSTDTQYF | TGTGCCAGCAGCTTAGATCTGACTAGCGGGGGGCTCAGCACAGATACGCAGTATTTT
TRBD2 | once | TRBJ2-7 | TRBV27 | CASSLKGLAGGGYEQYF | TGTGCCAGCAGTTTAAAGGGACTAGCGGGAGGGGGCTACGAGCAGTACTTC
- | - | TRBJ2-3 | TRBV3-1/TRBV3-2 | CASSHLRGSESTDTQYF | TGTGCCAGCAGCCACCTTCGGGGTAGCGAGAGCACAGATACGCAGTATTTT
- | once | TRBJ1-2 | TRBV5-5 | CASSLRGNYGYTF | TGTGCCAGCAGCTTGAGGGGGAACTATGGCTACACCTTC
TRBD2 | - | TRBJ2-5 | TRBV19 | CASNGLAGAEETQYF | TGTGCCAGTAACGGGCTAGCGGGAGCAGAAGAGACCCAGTACTTC
TRBD2 | - | TRBJ2-3 | TRBV18 | CASSLIAGGNTDTQYF | TGTGCCAGCTCACTAATAGCGGGGGGCAACACAGATACGCAGTATTTT
TRBD2 | - | TRBJ2-3 | TRBV20-1 | CSASTAGGRADTQYF | TGCAGTGCTAGTACGGCGGGAGGGCGGGCAGATACGCAGTATTTT
- | - | TRBJ2-3 | TRBV12-1 | CASSRLRVAGGRRTDTQYF | TGTGCCAGCAGCCGTCTTCGGGTAGCGGGAGGACGACGCACAGATACGCAGTATTTT
TRBD1 | - | TRBJ2-7 | TRBV5-1 | CASRPRQGASYEQYF | TGCGCCAGCAGGCCCAGACAGGGCGCTTCCTACGAGCAGTACTTC
- | - | TRBJ2-7 | TRBV11-3 | CASSLELTAPQYF | TGTGCCAGCAGCTTAGAGCTGACAGCCCCTCAGTACTTC
TRBD1 | - | TRBJ1-4 | TRBV5-1 | CASSFRTGATNEKLFF | TGCGCCAGCAGCTTTAGGACAGGCGCAACTAATGAAAAACTGTTTTTT
TRBD1 | - | TRBJ2-7 | TRBV7-6 | CASSRGDRGYEQYF | TGTGCCAGCAGCCGCGGGGACAGGGGCTACGAGCAGTACTTC
- | - | TRBJ2-3 | TRBV29-1 | CSGQRADTQYF | TGCAGCGGCCAGAGGGCAGATACGCAGTATTTT
TRBD1 | - | TRBJ2-7 | TRBV4-3 | CASSQSTGTGGNEQYF | TGCGCCAGCAGCCAATCGACCGGGACAGGGGGCAATGAGCAGTACTTC
- | - | TRBJ2-3 | TRBV7-9 | CASSPSEVASSTDTQYF | TGTGCCAGCAGCCCCTCTGAGGTAGCGTCTAGCACAGATACGCAGTATTTT
- | - | TRBJ1-3 | TRBV7-3 | CASSLVRGLGNTIYF | TGTGCCAGCAGCTTAGTCCGCGGGTTGGGAAACACCATATATTTT
- | few | TRBJ1-5 | TRBV30 | CAWSDRADQPQHF | TGTGCCTGGAGTGACAGGGCGGATCAGCCCCAGCATTTT
- | - | TRBJ2-1 | TRBV7-3 | CASSSVRGSNEQFF | TGTGCCAGCAGCTCCGTTAGGGGATCCAATGAGCAGTTCTTC
- | - | TRBJ2-5 | TRBV11-3 | CASSSPQGGRETQYF | TGTGCCAGCAGCTCACCCCAGGGGGGTAGGGAGACCCAGTACTTC
TRBD1 | - | TRBJ2-5 | TRBV5-6 | CASSWSGQGRKTQYF | TGTGCCAGCAGCTGGAGCGGACAGGGGAGGAAGACCCAGTACTTC
- | - | TRBJ1-6 | TRBV2 | CASHRASSYNSPLHF | TGTGCCAGCCACAGGGCCAGCTCCTATAATTCACCCCTCCACTTT
- | - | TRBJ2-7 | TRBV21-1 | CASSIGTGDFHEQYF | TGTGCCAGCAGCATAGGGACAGGGGATTTCCACGAGCAGTACTTC
- | - | TRBJ1-1 | TRBV29-1 | CSYGQPNTLNTEAFF | TGCAGCTATGGACAGCCTAACACTCTGAACACTGAAGCTTTCTTT
- | - | TRBJ1-1 | TRBV3-1/TRBV3-2 | CASSQGIYTEAFF | TGTGCCAGCAGCCAAGGTATCTACACTGAAGCTTTCTTT
- | - | TRBJ1-3 | TRBV19 | CASSPSTGSSGNTIYF | TGTGCCAGTAGTCCTTCGACAGGTTCCTCTGGAAACACCATATATTTT
- | once | TRBJ2-1 | TRBV6-5 | CASQGTPLYNEQFF | TGTGCCAGCCAGGGCACCCCGCTATACAATGAGCAGTTCTTC
- | - | TRBJ2-5 | TRBV3-1/TRBV3-2 | CASSQDPREPQYF | TGTGCCAGCAGCCAAGACCCAAGGGAGCCCCAGTACTTC
- | - | TRBJ1-4 | TRBV6-5 | CASRRLGSFKEKLFF | TGTGCCAGCAGGAGATTGGGGAGTTTTAAGGAAAAACTGTTTTTT
TRBD2 | - | TRBJ2-1 | TRBV7-6 | CASSSTYGPSSGGTKNEQFF | TGTGCCAGCAGCTCCACTTACGGGCCGTCTAGCGGGGGGACGAAAAATGAGCAGTTCTTC
- | few | TRBJ1-5 | TRBV6-5 | CASGSGARNQPQHF | TGTGCCAGCGGCTCAGGGGCCCGTAATCAGCCCCAGCATTTT
- | - | TRBJ2-7 | TRBV4-1 | CASSQTAGITYEQYF | TGCGCCAGCAGCCAAACCGCGGGAATTACGTACGAGCAGTACTTC